Given below is one T cell receptor beta chain in context. The germline CDR1 and CDR2 sequences are SGHNT and YYREEE (reference sequence). Between the trimmed V and J ends, which lost 5 bases and 2 bases, there was a span of 13 bases. The length of the CDR3 is 14 residues. Donors were drawn from the roughly 130-subject validation cohort, separate from the roughly 670-subject first cohort. TCRdb's copy holds only in-frame clones and misses some; the assay was immunoSEQ multiplex PCR. The table has a few hundred thousand clones, around nine tenths seen once. This sample stems from a study of cytomegalovirus exposure and HLA in healthy donors.

Sample: PBMCs. The receptor comes from a young woman in good health and CMV-seronegative. V and J are TRBV5-4 and TRBJ1-1; D unresolved. The CDR3, as DNA: TGTGCCAGCAGTAGCGGTAAGGGTAACACTGAAGCTTTCTTT. Its translation is CASSSGKGNTEAFF.